The entry that follows covers one T cell receptor beta chain sequence. What it binds is unknown. The data originate from a study of cytomegalovirus exposure and HLA in healthy donors. The overall study: An earlier analysis found around 120 million unique TCR beta sequences from about 190 million T cells. HLA-typed donors contributed around 82 million unique TCRs, which were held in an early data release.

Study-wide results and limits: Most TCR sequences showed up rarely, but some public TCRs showed up in many donors. High sensitivity and specificity were reportedly achieved when the classifier diagnosed cytomegalovirus status.

Use of 60 Vbeta and 13 Jbeta primers characterized the PCR. Measured with immunoSEQ multiplex PCR; TCRdb has only the in-frame clones, and not every one. The data contain 130,000 to 150,000 clones, 65% to 80% of them singletons. This CDR3 has 14 amino acids. The V end was cut by 3 bases, the J end by 3 bases, with 12 bases between. Germline assignment: CDR1 SGHVS and CDR2 FQNEAQ. This sequence joins TRBV7-8 and TRBJ2-7, with a tentative D call TRBD2 (6 bases). This TCR came from a male donor in good health and CMV-seropositive. Material for sequencing was PBMCs. CDR3 nucleotides: TGTGCCAGCAGCTTTGGGGGGACTTACTACGAGCAGTACTTC. Protein: CASSFGGTYYEQYF. The full variable domain, with the rest looked up from reference TRBV7-8 and TRBJ2-7, is GAGVSQSPRYKVAKRGQDVALRCDPISGHVSLFWYQQALGQGPEFLTYFQNEAQLDKSGLPSDRFFAERPEGSVSTLKIQRTQQEDSAVYLCASSFGGTYYEQYFGPGTRLTVT.